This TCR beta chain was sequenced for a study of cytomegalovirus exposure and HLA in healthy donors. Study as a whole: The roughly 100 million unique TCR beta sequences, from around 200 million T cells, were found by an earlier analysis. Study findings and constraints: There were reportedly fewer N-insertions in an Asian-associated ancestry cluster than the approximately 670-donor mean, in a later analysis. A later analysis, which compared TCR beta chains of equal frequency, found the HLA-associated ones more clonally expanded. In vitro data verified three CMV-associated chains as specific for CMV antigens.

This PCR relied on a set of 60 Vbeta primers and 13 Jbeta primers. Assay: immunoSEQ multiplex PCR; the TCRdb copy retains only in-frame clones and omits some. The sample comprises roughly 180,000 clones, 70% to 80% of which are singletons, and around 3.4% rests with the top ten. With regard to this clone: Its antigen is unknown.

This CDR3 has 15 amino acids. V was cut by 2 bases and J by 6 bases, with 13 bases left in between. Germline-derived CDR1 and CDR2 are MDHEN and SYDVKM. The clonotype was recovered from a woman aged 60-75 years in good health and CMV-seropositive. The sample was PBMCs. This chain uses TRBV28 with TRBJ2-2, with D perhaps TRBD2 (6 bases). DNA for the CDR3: TGTGCCAGCAGTTTAACTAGCCCTTTCCCCGGGGAGCTGTTTTTT. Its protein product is CASSLTSPFPGELFF.